This T cell receptor (beta chain) was obtained from a study of shared clonotypes between healthy human individuals. With regard to this clone: Antigen unknown.

Findings and caveats of the study: Memory subsets generally showed smaller estimated richness than naive subsets did. Against clonotypes common to all four donors, non-shared ones had lower generation probabilities.

The data were produced by immunoSEQ multiplex PCR, yet TCRdb's version contains in-frame clones alone and is incomplete. The sample includes roughly 2.5 million clones, approximately 90% seen only once; the top ten take roughly 0.15%. Donors were healthy HIV-negative adults without recently reported acute infections or vaccinations. Memory CD4+ cells were the fraction left after CD45RA+ naive selection. Sequenced input: naive CD4+ T cells sorted from blood. Subset given: CD45RA+ positively selected. This TCR came from a man younger than 35 in good health.

The CDR3 DNA reads TGCGCCAGCAGCCAATTTAGCGGGCCCAGCACAGATACGCAGTATTTT. This encodes CASSQFSGPSTDTQYF. This chain connects TRBV4-3 to TRBJ2-3; 7 bases agree with TRBD2. V lost 2 bases to trimming and J lost 0 bases; unmatched junction nucleotides: 5. Germline V gives CDR1 LGHNA, CDR2 YSLEER. There are 16 residues in the CDR3.